This T cell receptor (beta chain) appears in the sequencing data of a study of T cell changes during pregnancy in multiple sclerosis. Assay: immunoSEQ multiplex PCR; the TCRdb copy retains only in-frame clones and omits some. The sample records over 100,000 clones, 92% being singletons. CDR3 length: 14 residues. Trimming removed 7 bases from V and 3 bases from J, with 12 bases in between. Per germline, CDR1 MNHEY and CDR2 SVGAGI. The sequencing here drew on peripheral blood, taken in the third trimester of pregnancy. This TCR derives from a female donor with multiple sclerosis, enrolled in a pregnancy study. V is TRBV6-5 and J is TRBJ2-2; tentative D call: TRBD2 (6 bases). The CDR3 loop reads CASTRDFYTGELFF. The CDR3 nucleotides read TGTGCCAGCACTAGGGACTTTTACACCGGGGAGCTGTTTTTT.